One and the same sample provided the 9 T cell receptor beta chains below, sequenced in a study of T cell repertoires in cytomegalovirus infection. In TCRdb, the reads were re-called with MiXCR into one record per CDR3 protein. The sample lists a few hundred thousand distinct CDR3 sequences; over 35% were seen once. These TCRs are of unknown antigen specificity. Material: cultured PBMCs, obtained from culture after CMV antigen stimulation. All receptors come from a human donor in good health (CMV status not recorded). Some clones in this sample may be carry-over from other donors' samples.

This clonotype appeared a few times. In DNA form, the CDR3 reads TGTGCCAGCAGCTTAGCGCGGAGCGGGAGGGGTTACGAGCAGTACTTC. This sequence encodes CASSLARSGRGYEQYF. The chain joins TRBV7-6 to TRBJ2-7, with 10 bases lining up with TRBD2. The CDR3 has 16 residues. CDR1 and CDR2 from the germline V gene are SGHVS and FNYEAQ. V shed 0 bases and J 4 bases; nucleotides not matched to a gene: 6.

This chain connects TRBV7-6 to TRBJ2-1; D is perhaps TRBD1 (6 bases). This CDR3 has 13 amino acids. Trimming took off 5 bases at V and 6 bases at J, with 11 bases between the two ends. Germline V gene lookup returns CDR1 SGHVS and CDR2 FNYEAQ. This chain's CDR3 is CASSRRDINEQFF. The CDR3 DNA follows: TGTGCCAGCAGCCGCCGGGACATCAATGAGCAGTTCTTC. Filled out from reference TRBV7-6 and TRBJ2-1, the complete variable domain reads GAGVSQSPRYKVTKRGQDVALRCDPISGHVSLYWYRQALGQGPEFLTYFNYEAQQDKSGLPNDRFSAERPEGSISTLTIQRTEQRDSAMYRCASSRRDINEQFFGPGTRLTVL.

V gene TRBV9 combines with J gene TRBJ2-1, with D maybe TRBD2 (5 bases). Germline-derived CDR1 and CDR2 are SGDLS and YYNGEE. The CDR3 consists of 15 residues. V was clipped by 5 bases and J by 2 bases, with 14 bases between them. The CDR3 here is CASRVTGSPYNEQFF. CDR3 bases: TGTGCCAGCAGGGTTACGGGGTCCCCCTACAATGAGCAGTTCTTC.

DNA for the CDR3: TGTGCCAGCTCAGCTTTTGTTAGCGGGTACAATGAGCAGTTCTTC. Its protein product is CASSAFVSGYNEQFF. The V and J genes are TRBV18 and TRBJ2-1; 7 bases are a match to TRBD2. The germline CDR1 and CDR2 sequences are KGHSH and LQKENI. The trim removed 5 bases at V and 4 bases at J, leaving 8 bases unmatched. The CDR3 runs 15 residues.

The V and J genes are TRBV7-9 and TRBJ1-6, with 9 nucleotides matching TRBD1. Germline lookup yields CDR1 SEHNR and CDR2 FQNEAQ (reference sequence). The CDR3 contains 16 residues. V lost 4 bases, J lost 7 bases, and 8 bases stayed unmatched. CDR3 in amino acids: CASSWRTGEVNSPLHF. CDR3 in DNA: TGTGCCAGCAGCTGGAGGACAGGGGAAGTAAATTCACCCCTCCACTTT.

This sequence joins TRBV7-4 and TRBJ2-1; D call uncertain. V was clipped by 5 bases and J by 5 bases, with 25 bases between them. The V gene's germline CDR1 is SGHVT and CDR2 SQSDAQ. This CDR3 spans 18 amino acids. DNA for the CDR3: TGTGCCAGCAGCCCTACTGCTGAGATGCGGACGAGAGACAATGAGCAGTTCTTC. Translation gives CASSPTAEMRTRDNEQFF.

V usage is TRBV7-6 and J usage is TRBJ1-1; D not certain. Trimming took 3 bases from V and 7 from J, leaving 9 bases between them. The CDR3 extends over 12 amino acids. CDR1 is SGHVS, CDR2 FNYEAQ, per germline. The CDR3 coding sequence is TGTGCCAGCAGCTTCAATAATAATGAAGCTTTCTTT. Its protein is CASSFNNNEAFF. Full variable domain (missing parts from reference TRBV7-6 and TRBJ1-1): GAGVSQSPRYKVTKRGQDVALRCDPISGHVSLYWYRQALGQGPEFLTYFNYEAQQDKSGLPNDRFSAERPEGSISTLTIQRTEQRDSAMYRCASSFNNNEAFFGQGTRLTVV.

The CDR3 nucleotides read TGTGCCAGCAGGGCGGGACAGGGGATTCAGCCCCAGCATTTT. Encoded protein: CASRAGQGIQPQHF. V gene TRBV2 combines with J gene TRBJ1-5; 10 bases line up with TRBD1. Trimming cost V 6 bases and J 6 bases; bases outside gene matches: 5. Per germline, CDR1 SNHLY and CDR2 FYNNEI. The CDR3 runs 14 residues. Full variable domain (outside the CDR3, taken from reference TRBV2 and TRBJ1-5): EPEVTQTPSHQVTQMGQEVILRCVPISNHLYFYWYRQILGQKVEFLVSFYNNEISEKSEIFDDQFSVERPDGSNFTLKIRSTKLEDSAMYFCASRAGQGIQPQHFGDGTRLSIL.

Many counts were recorded for this clonotype. CDR3 bases: TGTGCCAGCAGCCCCTACCAAGAGACCCAGTACTTC. Amino acid sequence: CASSPYQETQYF. This chain uses TRBV7-2 with TRBJ2-5; D is undetermined. The CDR3 is made up of 12 amino acids. Trimming cost V 5 bases and J 0 bases, with 4 bases left between them. Germline V gene lookup returns CDR1 SGHTA and CDR2 FQGNSA.